This is a list of T cell receptor beta chains from one sample in a study of T-cell memory formation after mild COVID-19. TCRdb reprocessed the 5' RACE reads via MiXCR and lists one record per CDR3 protein. The table records under 700,000 distinct CDR3 sequences, 20% of them present only once. The sequenced material came from PBMCs or a T cell subset sorted from them (not recorded which). All receptors come from an adult woman who had mild COVID-19 (a few samples of this study predate the infection). Cell type and time point are not known. The CDR3 runs from the conserved cysteine through the conserved F or W. A D gene is named only where the DNA matches it firmly. Rows may omit the clone size; those that give it use once, few, many or a size class.

j_gene | d_gene | abundance | v_gene | CDR3aa | CDR3nt
TRBJ2-1 | TRBD2 | . | TRBV7-3 | CASSPGPGLATNNEQFF | TGTGCCAGCAGTCCCGGGCCGGGACTAGCGACCAACAATGAGCAGTTCTTC
TRBJ1-2 | TRBD1 | few | TRBV7-9 | CASSLTTAGTGGGYTF | TGTGCCAGCAGCCTGACGACCGCCGGGACAGGAGGTGGCTACACCTTC
TRBJ2-5 | TRBD1 | few | TRBV20-1 | CSEAGQGSETQYF | TGCAGTGAAGCGGGACAGGGGTCCGAGACCCAGTACTTC
TRBJ2-1 | . | few | TRBV5-1 | CASSPPGSRLYNEQFF | TGCGCCAGCAGCCCCCCCGGCTCCCGCCTTTATAATGAGCAGTTCTTC
TRBJ1-2 | . | many | TRBV29-1 | CSVEEGGGGYTF | TGCAGCGTTGAAGAGGGGGGAGGAGGCTACACCTTC
TRBJ2-1 | TRBD2 | . | TRBV12-3/TRBV12-4 | CASSSPTSGRANEQFF | TGTGCCAGCAGTTCCCCGACTAGCGGGAGGGCGAATGAGCAGTTCTTC
TRBJ2-7 | . | . | TRBV5-8 | CASSPFTGSDYEQYF | TGTGCCAGCAGCCCTTTTACGGGGTCGGACTACGAGCAGTACTTC
TRBJ2-5 | TRBD1 | few | TRBV12-3/TRBV12-4 | CASSLATGEETQYF | TGTGCCAGCAGTTTAGCTACAGGGGAAGAGACCCAGTACTTC
TRBJ2-3 | . | few | TRBV18 | CASSPFGSTDTQYF | TGTGCCAGCTCACCCTTCGGAAGCACAGATACGCAGTATTTT
TRBJ1-2 | TRBD1 | . | TRBV2 | CASSVRQGNYGYTF | TGTGCCAGCAGTGTCCGACAGGGGAACTATGGCTACACCTTC
TRBJ1-1 | . | . | TRBV5-5 | CASSSQNLMNTEAFF | TGTGCCAGCAGCTCCCAGAACCTCATGAACACTGAAGCTTTCTTT
TRBJ2-3 | TRBD1 | . | TRBV4-1 | CASSQTGQGTDTQYF | TGCGCCAGCAGCCAAACCGGACAGGGCACAGATACGCAGTATTTT
TRBJ2-1 | TRBD2 | many | TRBV4-3 | CASSQDQTSGSKFF | TGCGCCAGCAGCCAAGATCAGACTAGCGGGAGTAAGTTCTTC
TRBJ2-6 | . | . | TRBV3-1 | CASSQSHRAGANVLTF | TGTGCCAGCAGCCAGTCCCACAGGGCTGGGGCCAACGTCCTGACTTTC
TRBJ1-2 | TRBD1 | . | TRBV30 | CAWSSTGLNYGYTF | TGTGCCTGGAGTTCGACAGGGCTGAACTATGGCTACACCTTC
TRBJ2-1 | TRBD2 | . | TRBV7-9 | CASSSGSGSEQFF | TGTGCCAGCAGCTCAGGAAGCGGGAGTGAGCAGTTCTTC
TRBJ2-2 | . | few | TRBV7-2 | CASSNTGSVAGELFF | TGTGCCAGCAGCAATACAGGGTCCGTGGCCGGGGAGCTGTTTTTT
TRBJ2-7 | . | . | TRBV5-4 | CASSLWGQGSDEQYF | TGTGCCAGCAGCTTGTGGGGGCAGGGCTCGGACGAGCAGTACTTC
TRBJ1-2 | . | many | TRBV7-2 | CASSFRTANYGYTF | TGTGCCAGCAGCTTCCGGACAGCTAACTATGGCTACACCTTC
TRBJ1-1 | . | many | TRBV25-1 | CASSAGTEAFF | TGTGCCAGCAGTGCAGGTACTGAAGCTTTCTTT
TRBJ2-7 | . | . | TRBV20-1 | CSARDRGQGFEQYF | TGCAGTGCTAGAGATCGCGGGCAGGGGTTCGAGCAGTACTTC
TRBJ2-2 | TRBD1 | . | TRBV29-1 | CSGNRGRGELFF | TGCAGCGGAAACAGGGGGCGGGGGGAGCTGTTTTTT
TRBJ1-2 | . | few | TRBV24-1 | CATSESGLTNGYTF | TGTGCCACCAGTGAGTCTGGTCTTACGAATGGCTACACCTTC
TRBJ2-5 | TRBD2 | many | TRBV4-2 | CASSQDQGGLGARETQYF | TGTGCCAGCAGCCAAGATCAAGGAGGACTAGGGGCCCGAGAGACCCAGTACTTC
TRBJ2-3 | TRBD1 | few | TRBV7-9 | CASSFSRDREDTQYF | TGTGCCAGCAGCTTCAGCCGGGACAGGGAGGATACGCAGTATTTT
TRBJ2-1 | TRBD2 | . | TRBV2 | CASRDRKSGAYNEQFF | TGTGCCAGCAGAGACCGGAAAAGCGGGGCTTACAATGAGCAGTTCTTC
TRBJ2-7 | TRBD2 | . | TRBV6-6 | CASSYPGTSGNEQYF | TGTGCCAGCAGTTACCCCGGGACTAGCGGGAACGAGCAGTACTTC
TRBJ1-5 | . | . | TRBV18 | CASSRRSSEEPQHF | TGTGCCAGCTCCCGTCGCAGCTCCGAGGAGCCCCAGCATTTT
TRBJ2-1 | TRBD2 | . | TRBV7-3 | CASSGLAGGLSSYNEQFF | TGTGCCAGCAGCGGACTAGCGGGGGGCCTGAGCTCCTACAATGAGCAGTTCTTC
TRBJ1-1 | . | . | TRBV5-1 | CASSLGRGSTEAFF | TGCGCCAGCAGCTTGGGGAGGGGGAGCACTGAAGCTTTCTTT